This paragraph reports one T cell receptor beta chain. Antigen specificity is unknown. This entry belongs to a study of blood T cells in healthy people across ages. Study observations and caveats: TCR beta diversity, measured per million T cells, fell in a roughly linear way with age. For the donors, CMV status was unknown and possibly confounded expanded clonotype changes.

Primers used in a second PCR of about 6 to 11 cycles were a sample-barcoded 5' primer and a J-beta primer mix. Unique molecular identifiers of 12 random nucleotides labeled each cDNA. The study obtained at least 2.5 million CDR3-containing paired-end reads from every sample. Each CDR3 protein gets one entry after TCRdb re-called the 5' RACE reads with MiXCR. In the table there are some 800,000 distinct CDR3 sequences, more than 40% of which are singletons. This CDR3 contains 12 residues. From germline, CDR1 is SNHLY and CDR2 FYNNEI. V dropped 4 bases and J dropped 10 bases, with 11 bases sitting between them.

Sequenced: blood. The genes are TRBV2 and TRBJ2-1, with a possible D match to TRBD1 (5 bases). The source is a man aged 60 to 75 in good health. CDR3 nucleotide sequence: TGTGCCAGCAGTGGGACACTATACGAGCAGTTCTTC. It codes for CASSGTLYEQFF. The full variable domain, completed using reference TRBV2 and TRBJ2-1, is EPEVTQTPSHQVTQMGQEVILRCVPISNHLYFYWYRQILGQKVEFLVSFYNNEISEKSEIFDDQFSVERPDGSNFTLKIRSTKLEDSAMYFCASSGTLYEQFFGPGTRLTVL.